This T cell receptor (beta chain) was documented in a study of technical replicates of blood from several donors. This CDR3 comprises 15 residues. Trimming shortened V by 3 bases and J by 4 bases, and 15 bases separated the two germline ends. From germline, CDR1 is SNHLY and CDR2 FYNNEI. The protocol was immunoSEQ multiplex PCR, while the TCRdb copy is restricted to in-frame clones and leaves out a portion. The sample includes under 85,000 clones, 94% of them seen just once. Sequencing was carried out using T cells isolated from PBMCs. The source of this sequence is a human donor in good health. The genes are TRBV2 and TRBJ2-5; possibly TRBD2 for D (6 bases). DNA of the CDR3: TGTGCCAGCAGTGACGAGGACTATAAACGAGAGACCCAGTACTTC. Its protein product is CASSDEDYKRETQYF.